A single sample gave rise to the 26 T cell receptor beta chains below, sequenced in a study of cytomegalovirus exposure and HLA in healthy donors. Primers included in the PCR were 60 Vbeta and 13 Jbeta primers. Measured with immunoSEQ multiplex PCR; TCRdb has only the in-frame clones, and not every one. The sample lists about 180,000 clones, around 76% occurring once. The sequencing sample was made of PBMCs. These receptors came from a woman younger than 45 in good health and CMV-seropositive.

The rearrangement uses TRBV9 and TRBJ2-5; 9 bases align to TRBD2. With V trimmed by 0 bases and J by 4 bases, 7 bases remained unmatched. The CDR3 length is 16 residues. Germline V lookup: CDR1 SGDLS, CDR2 YYNGEE. DNA of the CDR3: TGTGCCAGCAGCGTAGCTCGGGCGGGGGGGCGAGAGACCCAGTACTTC. The encoded protein is CASSVARAGGRETQYF.

This clone has only a few counts. The chain couples TRBV7-2 to TRBJ1-2, with TRBD1 as a possible D gene (6 bases). This CDR3 is 13 amino acids long. V was clipped by 8 bases and J by 5 bases, with 15 bases between them. Germline loops: CDR1 SGHTA, CDR2 FQGNSA. The CDR3 loop is CASGAKQGYGYTF. The DNA of the CDR3 is TGTGCCAGCGGGGCCAAACAGGGATATGGCTACACCTTC. The full variable domain, with the rest looked up from reference TRBV7-2 and TRBJ1-2, is GAGVSQSPSNKVTEKGKDVELRCDPISGHTALYWYRQSLGQGLEFLIYFQGNSAPDKSGLPSDRFSAERTGGSVSTLTIQRTQQEDSAVYLCASGAKQGYGYTFGSGTRLTVV.

The chain has TRBV9 and TRBJ2-4; 10 bases align to TRBD1. Germline V lookup: CDR1 SGDLS, CDR2 YYNGEE. The V gene end was trimmed by 3 bases and the J gene end by 7 bases; junction bases not matched to a gene: 4. The CDR3 contains 14 residues. The CDR3 DNA sequence: TGTGCCAGCAGCGGGGGGGGACAGGGGAACATTCAGTACTTC. The encoded protein is CASSGGGQGNIQYF.

The rearrangement links TRBV4-3 to TRBJ1-2; possible D gene TRBD1, 5 bases. With 1 base removed from V and 8 bases from J, the gap between germline ends came to 11 bases. The V gene's germline CDR1 is LGHNA and CDR2 YSLEER. The CDR3 runs 13 residues. For the CDR3, the DNA is TGCGCCAGCAGCCAAGCTCAGGGAATGGGCTACACCTTC. Residues: CASSQAQGMGYTF.

This clone showed up just a few times. The chain uses TRBV6-5 and TRBJ2-1; D is undetermined. The germline CDR1 and CDR2 sequences are MNHEY and SVGAGI. Trimming took off 0 bases at V and 9 bases at J, with 9 bases between the two ends. The CDR3 sequence is 13 residues long. The CDR3 is CASSYSYYSEQFF. The CDR3 coding sequence is TGTGCCAGCAGTTACTCGTACTATTCTGAGCAGTTCTTC.

This clone appeared a single time. The rearrangement uses TRBV19 and TRBJ2-1, with D perhaps TRBD2 (5 bases). This CDR3 region has 15 residues. Germline V gene data show CDR1 as LNHDA and CDR2 as SQIVND (reference sequence). With 6 bases removed from V and 7 bases from J, the gap between germline ends came to 19 bases. CDR3 region: CASSVGPPPGNEQFF. CDR3 in DNA: TGTGCCAGTAGCGTCGGTCCACCCCCGGGGAATGAGCAGTTCTTC.

The chain links TRBV7-8 to TRBJ2-1; 14 bases are shared with TRBD2. The V gene's germline CDR1 is SGHVS and CDR2 FQNEAQ. The CDR3 extends over 15 amino acids. V shed 5 bases and J 14 bases; nucleotides not matched to a gene: 11. The CDR3 bases are TGTGCCAGCAGCCTAGGGAGACTAGCGGGGGGGCCCGAGTTCTTC. Amino acid sequence: CASSLGRLAGGPEFF. The full variable domain, with the rest looked up from reference TRBV7-8 and TRBJ2-1, is GAGVSQSPRYKVAKRGQDVALRCDPISGHVSLFWYQQALGQGPEFLTYFQNEAQLDKSGLPSDRFFAERPEGSVSTLKIQRTQQEDSAVYLCASSLGRLAGGPEFFGPGTRLTVL.

This clone was detected a few times. V and J are TRBV12-5 and TRBJ2-1; D unresolved. CDR3 length equals 11 residues. Trimming cost V 0 bases and J 8 bases, with 2 bases left between them. Germline V gene data show CDR1 as LGHNT and CDR2 as FRNRAP. The DNA for the CDR3 is TGTGCTAGTGGTTTGGTCGATGAGCAGTTCTTC. This translates into CASGLVDEQFF.

The rearrangement uses TRBV4-1 and TRBJ1-1, with D tentatively TRBD1 (5 bases). With 2 bases removed from V and 1 base from J, the gap between germline ends came to 8 bases. The V gene's germline CDR1 is MGHRA and CDR2 YSYEKL. This CDR3 is built from 14 residues. As DNA, the CDR3 is TGCGCCAGCAGCCAACTAACAGGGAACACTGAAGCTTTCTTT. Residues: CASSQLTGNTEAFF.

This chain joins TRBV7-9 and TRBJ1-3; TRBD1 matches 9 bases. Germline CDR1 is SEHNR and CDR2 is FQNEAQ (reference sequence). This CDR3 is 15 amino acids long. V was pared by 1 base and J by 8 bases, with 6 bases of the junction left unmatched. The CDR3 loop reads CASSLDGTGTYTIYF. The CDR3 DNA reads as TGTGCCAGCAGCTTAGACGGGACAGGGACGTACACCATATATTTT.

The CDR3 bases are TGTGCCAGCAGTTACTCGGACACCTACGAGCAGTACTTC. As protein: CASSYSDTYEQYF. The V call is TRBV6-5, the J call TRBJ2-7, with D possibly matching TRBD1 (5 bases). V gave up 0 bases and J gave up 2 bases, with 5 bases separating them. CDR1 and CDR2 (germline): MNHEY, SVGAGI. This CDR3 is 13 amino acids long.

The rearrangement uses TRBV21-1 and TRBJ2-7; the table assigns TRBD1, which was not confirmed against the DNA. TRBV21-1 is an annotated pseudogene. The CDR3 runs to 17 residues. CDR3 sequence reads: CASSKLGLRDSYYEQYF. The CDR3 DNA follows: TGTGCCAGCAGCAAACTAGGCCTTCGGGACAGTTACTACGAGCAGTACTTC.

The chain couples TRBV7-8 to TRBJ1-2; 10 nucleotides line up with TRBD1. The CDR3 is 16 amino acids. Germline loops: CDR1 SGHVS, CDR2 FQNEAQ. V lost 6 bases, J lost 8 bases, and 15 bases stayed unmatched. CDR3 loop: CASSPRYIRDRGGYTF. In nucleotides, the CDR3 is TGTGCCAGCAGTCCTCGATACATCCGGGACAGGGGAGGCTACACCTTC. The full variable domain, in which reference TRBV7-8 and TRBJ1-2 provide the parts outside the CDR3, is GAGVSQSPRYKVAKRGQDVALRCDPISGHVSLFWYQQALGQGPEFLTYFQNEAQLDKSGLPSDRFFAERPEGSVSTLKIQRTQQEDSAVYLCASSPRYIRDRGGYTFGSGTRLTVV.

The chain has TRBV9 and TRBJ1-6; TRBD1 matches at 11 bases. The CDR3 extends over 15 amino acids. CDR1 and CDR2 (germline): SGDLS, YYNGEE. V shed 5 bases, J shed 7 bases, and the junction held 5 bases outside the gene matches. For the CDR3, the DNA is TGTGCCAGCAGTGGACAGGGGGCAGGGAATTCACCCCTCCACTTT. Protein sequence: CASSGQGAGNSPLHF.

This chain uses TRBV19 with TRBJ2-2; D gene ambiguous. CDR3 length: 15 residues. Trimming took 5 bases from V and 3 from J, leaving 13 bases between them. From germline, CDR1 is LNHDA and CDR2 SQIVND (reference sequence). The CDR3 protein is CASSLQSSYTGELFF. CDR3 DNA: TGTGCCAGTAGTTTACAATCCTCTTACACCGGGGAGCTGTTTTTT.

The rearrangement joins TRBV9 to TRBJ2-2; D is undetermined. Trimming removed 0 bases at V and 4 bases at J, with 10 bases between. Germline V gene sequence: CDR1 SGDLS, CDR2 YYNGEE. CDR3 size: 15 residues. As DNA, the CDR3 is TGTGCCAGCAGCGTAGCAGGCTTTTCCACCGGGGAGCTGTTTTTT. Translating it yields CASSVAGFSTGELFF.

This clone was observed a few times. The chain is built from TRBV6-1 and TRBJ1-5; no clear D gene. CDR3 length: 16 residues. V lost 0 bases, J lost 0 bases, and 9 bases lay in between. Germline CDR1 is MNHNS and CDR2 is SASEGT. CDR3 region: CASSEARVYSNQPQHF. The CDR3, as DNA: TGTGCCAGCAGTGAAGCTCGAGTTTATAGCAATCAGCCCCAGCATTTT.

J is TRBJ2-2 and V is TRBV5-6; TRBD1 matches 9 bases. The V segment lost 0 bases and the J segment 6 bases; nucleotides outside the gene matches: 0. There are 14 residues in the CDR3. The germline V gene has CDR1 SGHDT and CDR2 YYEEEE. The CDR3 nucleotides are TGTGCCAGCAGCTTGGGACAGGGGGCCGGGGAGCTGTTTTTT. As protein: CASSLGQGAGELFF.

This sequence joins TRBV30 and TRBJ2-7; a possible D gene is TRBD1 (5 bases). CDR3 length: 12 amino acids. Germline V gives CDR1 GTSNPN, CDR2 SVGIG (reference sequence). V was pared by 5 bases and J by 2 bases, with 10 bases between. The CDR3 reads CAWGRQTYEQYF. The CDR3, as DNA: TGTGCCTGGGGAAGACAGACCTACGAGCAGTACTTC.

V is TRBV28 and J is TRBJ2-7; 8 bases map to TRBD1. The CDR3 is 14 residues long. Trimming took 5 bases from V and 6 from J; bases not matched to a gene: 9. Germline V lookup: CDR1 MDHEN, CDR2 SYDVKM. DNA of the CDR3: TGTGCCAGCAGTCTCGGGACAGGAGGAGGCGAGCAGTACTTC. Protein sequence: CASSLGTGGGEQYF.

The rearrangement links TRBV2 to TRBJ2-1; 11 nucleotides agree with TRBD2. Losses at the gene ends were 2 bases for V and 15 bases for J; bases not matched to a gene: 9. The CDR3 is 14 amino acids. From germline, CDR1 is SNHLY and CDR2 FYNNEI. The CDR3 spells CASSESSGGRKLFF. The CDR3 coding sequence is TGTGCCAGCAGTGAATCTAGCGGGGGGCGGAAACTGTTCTTC. Combining the CDR3 with reference TRBV2 and TRBJ2-1 gives the whole variable domain EPEVTQTPSHQVTQMGQEVILRCVPISNHLYFYWYRQILGQKVEFLVSFYNNEISEKSEIFDDQFSVERPDGSNFTLKIRSTKLEDSAMYFCASSESSGGRKLFFGPGTRLTVL.

The chain carries TRBV5-4 and TRBJ1-2, with 9 bases that match TRBD1. The CDR3 length is 16 residues. CDR1 is SGHNT and CDR2 is YYREEE in the germline V gene (reference sequence). The V gene end was trimmed by 4 bases and the J gene end by 1 base; junction bases not matched to a gene: 8. CDR3 nucleotide sequence: TGTGCCAGCAGCGCCCCGGGACAGGGAAATAACTATGGCTACACCTTC. Translating gives CASSAPGQGNNYGYTF. Full variable domain (rest looked up from reference TRBV5-4 and TRBJ1-2): ETGVTQSPTHLIKTRGQQVTLRCSSQSGHNTVSWYQQALGQGPQFIFQYYREEENGRGNFPPRFSGLQFPNYSSELNVNALELDDSALYLCASSAPGQGNNYGYTFGSGTRLTVV.

This clone was picked up a small number of times. The V and J genes are TRBV25-1 and TRBJ2-2, with D tentatively TRBD1 (5 bases). There are 13 residues in the CDR3. V lost 5 bases to trimming and J lost 6 bases, with 10 bases between them. Germline lookup yields CDR1 MGHDK and CDR2 SYGVNS. The CDR3 region has the DNA TGTGCCAGCAGTCCCAGGGTACCCGGGGAGCTGTTTTTT. It yields the protein CASSPRVPGELFF.

This chain's CDR3 is CASSYGTAGAYTF. The CDR3 DNA reads TGTGCCAGCAGTTACGGTACGGCGGGGGCCTACACCTTC. V usage is TRBV6-5 and J usage is TRBJ1-2, with D possibly matching TRBD1 (6 bases). Germline V gene lookup returns CDR1 MNHEY and CDR2 SVGAGI. The V end lost 2 bases, the J end lost 10 bases, and 14 bases lay between the germline ends. The CDR3 contains 13 residues.

The chain has TRBV6-6 and TRBJ2-7; TRBD1 matches at 9 bases. Looked up from germline, CDR1 is MNHNY and CDR2 is SVGAGI (reference sequence). With 4 bases clipped from V and 3 bases from J, the junction kept 7 bases outside the gene matches. The CDR3 is 15 amino acids. The CDR3 here is CASSSHRDRDYEQYF. Written as DNA, the CDR3 is TGTGCCAGCAGTTCTCACCGGGACAGGGACTACGAGCAGTACTTC.

This chain joins TRBV6-5 and TRBJ2-7, with D possibly TRBD1 on 5 matching bases. The V gene lost 7 bases and the J gene lost 2 bases, with 15 bases spanning the gap. Germline-derived CDR1 and CDR2 are MNHEY and SVGAGI. CDR3 length: 14 residues. CDR3 protein: CASIEAGAPYEQYF. In nucleotides, the CDR3 is TGTGCCAGCATTGAAGCTGGGGCCCCCTACGAGCAGTACTTC.